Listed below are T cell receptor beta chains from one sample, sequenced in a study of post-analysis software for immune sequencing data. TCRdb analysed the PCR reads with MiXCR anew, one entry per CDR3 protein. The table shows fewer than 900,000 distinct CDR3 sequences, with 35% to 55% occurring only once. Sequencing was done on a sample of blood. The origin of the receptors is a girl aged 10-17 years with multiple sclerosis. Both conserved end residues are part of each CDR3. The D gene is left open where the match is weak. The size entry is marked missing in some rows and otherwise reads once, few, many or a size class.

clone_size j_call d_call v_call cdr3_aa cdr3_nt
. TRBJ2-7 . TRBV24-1 CATSDSWSYEQYF TGTGCCACCAGTGATTCTTGGAGCTACGAGCAGTACTTC
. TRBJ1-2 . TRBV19 CASSIVGGNYGYTF TGTGCCAGTAGTATAGTCGGCGGAAACTATGGCTACACCTTC
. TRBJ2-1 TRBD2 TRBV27 CASSLGRAGRQFF TGTGCCAGCAGTTTAGGGAGAGCGGGAAGGCAGTTCTTC
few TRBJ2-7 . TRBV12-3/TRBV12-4 CASSPGSGDEQYF TGTGCCAGCAGCCCAGGGTCTGGGGACGAGCAGTACTTC
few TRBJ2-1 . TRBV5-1 CASSAPDPYNEQFF TGCGCCAGCAGCGCTCCAGATCCCTACAATGAGCAGTTCTTC
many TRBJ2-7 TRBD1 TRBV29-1 CSVTTTGSYEQYF TGCAGCGTTACCACGACAGGGTCCTACGAGCAGTACTTC
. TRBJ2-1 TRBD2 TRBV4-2 CASSQEPSGTYNEQFF TGTGCCAGCAGCCAAGAGCCCAGCGGGACCTACAATGAGCAGTTCTTC
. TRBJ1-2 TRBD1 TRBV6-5 CASRPRDRYRGYTF TGTGCCAGCAGGCCCCGGGACAGGTATCGCGGCTACACCTTC
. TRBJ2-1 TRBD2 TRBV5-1 CASSFGLAGVFEQFF TGCGCCAGCAGCTTCGGACTAGCGGGAGTCTTTGAGCAGTTCTTC
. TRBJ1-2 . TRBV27 CASRMGRGYGYTF TGTGCCAGCAGGATGGGCAGGGGCTATGGCTACACCTTC
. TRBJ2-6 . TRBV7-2 CASSSVLTGANVLTF TGTGCCAGCAGCTCGGTTTTAACTGGGGCCAACGTCCTGACTTTC
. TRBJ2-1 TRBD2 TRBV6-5 CASSYGRTGRTSYNEQFF TGTGCCAGCAGTTACGGGAGGACCGGGAGGACCTCCTACAATGAGCAGTTCTTC
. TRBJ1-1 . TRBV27 CASSLTSGAEAFF TGTGCCAGCAGTTTAACTTCGGGGGCTGAAGCTTTCTTT
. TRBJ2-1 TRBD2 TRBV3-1 CASSLPDGREFGREQFF TGTGCCAGCAGCCTACCCGATGGGCGGGAGTTTGGCCGCGAGCAGTTCTTC
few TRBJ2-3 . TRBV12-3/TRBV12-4 CASSLEVGLRGGTDTQYF TGTGCCAGCAGTTTGGAAGTGGGCCTAAGAGGAGGCACAGATACGCAGTATTTT
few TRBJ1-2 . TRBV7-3 CASSLNSGPGGYTF TGTGCCAGCAGCTTAAATTCTGGGCCGGGTGGCTACACCTTC